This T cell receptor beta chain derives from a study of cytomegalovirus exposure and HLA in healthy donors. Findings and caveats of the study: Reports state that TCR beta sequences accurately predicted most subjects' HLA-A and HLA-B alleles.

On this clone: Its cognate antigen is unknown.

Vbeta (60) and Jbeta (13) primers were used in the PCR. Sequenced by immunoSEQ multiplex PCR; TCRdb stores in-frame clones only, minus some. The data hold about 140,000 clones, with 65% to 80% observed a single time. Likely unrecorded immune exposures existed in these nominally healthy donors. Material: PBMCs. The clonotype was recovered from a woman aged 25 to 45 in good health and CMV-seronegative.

CDR3 bases: TGTGCCATCAGTGGGAGGGACAATGAGCAGTTCTTC. It is translated as CAISGRDNEQFF. This chain joins TRBV10-3 and TRBJ2-1, with D maybe TRBD2 (6 bases). V was cut by 4 bases and J by 5 bases, with 6 bases left in between. This CDR3 region has 12 residues. CDR1 and CDR2 (germline): ENHRY, SYGVKD.